The clone carrying this TCR beta chain was recorded many times. Its antigen is as yet unknown. This entry belongs to a study of neurological immune-mediated disorders. Study findings and constraints: The greatest TCR clonal expansion occurred in HTLV-1-associated myelopathy and the least in multiple sclerosis, which fell below healthy controls. Among 34 multiple sclerosis patients, 18 had repertoires that phylogenetic grouping placed in one related-CDR3 cluster, a possible signature. Among expanded clones, no CDR3 amino acid sequences were shared across subjects, a pattern suggesting private repertoires in all groups.

5'RACE with 10-nucleotide random UMIs produced the cDNA. TCRdb reprocessed the 5' RACE reads via MiXCR and lists one record per CDR3 protein. The sample comprises about 52,000 distinct CDR3 sequences, around 4% of which are singletons, and 1.6% rests with the top ten. V lost 2 bases and J lost 0, with 11 bases in between. The germline gives CDR1 DFQATT, CDR2 SNEGSKA (reference sequence). This CDR3 comprises 15 residues. The chain joins TRBV20-1 to TRBJ2-1; unclear D gene. Source material: PBMCs. The sequence derives from a young man with multiple sclerosis. As DNA, the CDR3 is TGCAGTGCTAGAATTGGGTCCTACTCCTACAATGAGCAGTTCTTC. It codes for CSARIGSYSYNEQFF.